This T cell receptor beta chain derives from a study of molecular identifiers for immune sequencing clone quantification. Points on this clonotype: Possible read error: a much larger clone is one base away.

One entry per CDR3 protein results from TCRdb running MiXCR on the PCR reads. The sample has around 480,000 distinct CDR3 sequences; 20% to 25% are singletons. The material sequenced was naive CD8+ T cells from blood, with Jurkat cell RNA spiked in. The sample's subset: FACS-sorted CD8+CD4-CCR7+CD45RA+ naive T cells. The TCR comes from a human donor in good health. Some libraries in this study had Jurkat cell RNA spiked in.

The CDR3 sequence is CASTLTPSSSYEQYF. The CDR3 DNA follows: TGTGCCAGCACCCTGACCCCATCGAGCTCCTACGAGCAGTACTTC. The V and J genes are TRBV6-1 and TRBJ2-7; D ambiguous. The CDR3 extends over 15 amino acids. Germline CDR1 reads MNHNS; CDR2 reads SASEGT. The V and J ends lost 7 bases and 0 bases respectively, with 16 bases between them.